This record concerns one T cell receptor (beta chain) sequence. Its antigen is undetermined. This specimen includes other DNA sequences encoding the same CDR3. CD8 cells classed as naive were CD45RO-negative and positively selected for CCR7, excluding terminally differentiated effector memory CD45RA+ cells. The data were obtained in a study of shared clonotypes between healthy human individuals. Study summary: Three plates were used per donor for CD4 naive, three for CD4 memory, two for CD8 naive and one for CD8 memory. Study results and limitations: The study found about 5% of naive CD4 clonotypes shared across a few donors. Rarefaction indicated that sorted-subset sequencing remained incomplete although depth was large.

An assay was performed, and its level was deep. Clones were read by immunoSEQ multiplex PCR, and TCRdb kept only the in-frame ones, dropping some. The data show 2 million to 2.5 million clones, with approximately 95% seen just once and roughly 1% held by the top ten. The source of this sequence is a man aged 18 to 35 in good health. The sequenced sample consisted of naive CD8+ T cells sorted from blood.

The CDR3 is CASSVTESSYNSPLHF. CDR3 coding DNA: TGTGCCAGCAGCGTAACGGAGAGCTCCTATAATTCACCCCTCCACTTT. This chain uses TRBV9 with TRBJ1-6, with D uncertain. With 1 base removed from V and 0 bases from J, the gap between germline ends came to 8 bases. This CDR3 is built from 16 residues. From germline, CDR1 is SGDLS and CDR2 YYNGEE.